This record looks at one TCR beta chain sequence and its context. The target antigen is unknown. V dropped 7 bases and J dropped 7 bases, with 8 bases sitting between them. The CDR3 is 10 residues long. CDR1 SQVTM and CDR2 ANQGSEA come from the germline V gene. This entry is derived from a study of post-analysis software for immune sequencing data. The wider study: Patients with relapsing-remitting, secondary progressive and progressive-relapsing multiple sclerosis courses were all represented.

The study, taken as a whole, reports: Multiple sclerosis patients showed significantly lower normalized Chao1 diversity than controls did. Controls showed lower frequencies than patients for roughly five TRBV segments, and TRBV5-6, TRBV5-1 and TRBV20-1 were among these.

The library was made from cDNA and included unique molecular identifiers. Approximately 500,000 cDNA molecules were obtained per 1 to 10 million input T cells. TCRdb re-called the PCR reads with MiXCR, one entry per CDR3 protein. The sample carries 750,000 to 950,000 distinct CDR3 sequences, 35% to 55% recorded once. This receptor was obtained from a girl between 5 and 17 years old with multiple sclerosis. Sequencing was done on a sample of blood. This rearrangement joins TRBV29-1 to TRBJ2-1, with unresolved D. The CDR3 here is CSALENEQFF. The CDR3 nucleotides read TGCAGCGCCCTAGAGAATGAGCAGTTCTTC.